This TCR beta chain derives from a study of OX40 agonist ivuxolimab in advanced cancers. Study summary: The dose-escalation cohort was roughly 84% male, with a mean age of 60 years, ranging about 23 to 90.

This clone was observed a handful of times. TCRdb's table, derived via immunoSEQ multiplex PCR, lists solely in-frame clones and lacks some. The sample records tens of thousands of clones, about 87% being singletons. Germline values: CDR1 SGHTA, CDR2 FQGTGA. V lost 4 bases to trimming and J lost 2 bases, with 13 bases between them. This CDR3 spans 15 amino acids. This chain connects TRBV7-3 to TRBJ2-3, with D tentatively TRBD2 (6 bases). Here the sequenced sample was CD4+ or CD8+ T cells sorted from blood, taken in a trial of the OX40 agonist ivuxolimab. The clonotype comes from an adult with an advanced solid tumor such as melanoma, head and neck, liver or kidney cancer. The CDR3 DNA follows: TGTGCCAGCAGCTCCTCCGGAGGGATCACAGATACGCAGTATTTT. Its protein is CASSSSGGITDTQYF. The whole variable domain, remainder taken from reference TRBV7-3 and TRBJ2-3, is GAGVSQTPSNKVTEKGKYVELRCDPISGHTALYWYRQSLGQGPEFLIYFQGTGAADDSGLPNDRFFAVRPEGSVSTLKIQRTERGDSAVYLCASSSSGGITDTQYFGPGTRLTVL.